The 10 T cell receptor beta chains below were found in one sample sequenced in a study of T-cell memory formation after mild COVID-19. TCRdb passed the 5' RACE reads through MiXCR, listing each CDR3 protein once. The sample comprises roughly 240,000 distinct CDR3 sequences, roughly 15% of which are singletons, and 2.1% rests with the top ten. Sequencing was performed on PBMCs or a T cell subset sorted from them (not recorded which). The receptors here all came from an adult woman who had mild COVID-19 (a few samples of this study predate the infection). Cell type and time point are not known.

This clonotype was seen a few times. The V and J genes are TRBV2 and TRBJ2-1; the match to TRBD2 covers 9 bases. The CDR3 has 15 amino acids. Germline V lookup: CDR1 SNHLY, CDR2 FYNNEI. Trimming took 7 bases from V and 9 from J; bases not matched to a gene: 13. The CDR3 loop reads CASTTGVAGVGEQFF. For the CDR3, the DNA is TGTGCCAGCACTACGGGGGTAGCGGGAGTTGGTGAGCAGTTCTTC.

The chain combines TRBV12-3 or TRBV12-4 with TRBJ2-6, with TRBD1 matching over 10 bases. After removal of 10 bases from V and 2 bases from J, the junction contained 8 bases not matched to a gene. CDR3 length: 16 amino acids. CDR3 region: CANSRGTGAGANVLTF. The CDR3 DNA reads TGTGCCAACAGCCGCGGGACAGGGGCTGGGGCCAACGTCCTGACTTTC.

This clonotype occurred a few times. As DNA, the CDR3 is TGTGCCAGCAGCTTAGCGACAGGCCCTTCTGGAAACACCATATATTTT. It translates to CASSLATGPSGNTIYF. The genes are TRBV7-9 and TRBJ1-3, with D possibly TRBD1 on 6 matching bases. The V end was cut by 0 bases, the J end by 1 base, with 10 bases between. CDR3 size: 16 residues. From germline, CDR1 is SEHNR and CDR2 FQNEAQ (reference sequence).

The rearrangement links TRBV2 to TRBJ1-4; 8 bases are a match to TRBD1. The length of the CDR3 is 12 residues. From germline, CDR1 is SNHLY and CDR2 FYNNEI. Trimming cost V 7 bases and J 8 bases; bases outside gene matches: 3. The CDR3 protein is CASKTGEEKLFF. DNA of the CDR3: TGTGCCAGCAAGACAGGGGAGGAAAAACTGTTTTTT.

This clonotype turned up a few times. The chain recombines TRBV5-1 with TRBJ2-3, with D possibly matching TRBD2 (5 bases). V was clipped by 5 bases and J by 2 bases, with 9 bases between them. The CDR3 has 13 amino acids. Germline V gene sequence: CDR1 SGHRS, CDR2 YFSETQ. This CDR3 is CASRDGDTDTQYF. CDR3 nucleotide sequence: TGCGCCAGCAGGGACGGGGACACAGATACGCAGTATTTT.

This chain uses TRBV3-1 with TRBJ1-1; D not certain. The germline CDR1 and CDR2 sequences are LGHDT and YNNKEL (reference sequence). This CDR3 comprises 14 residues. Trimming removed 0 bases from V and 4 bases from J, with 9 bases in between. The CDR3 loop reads CASSQEGWGTEAFF. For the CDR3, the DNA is TGTGCCAGCAGCCAAGAGGGGTGGGGCACTGAAGCTTTCTTT.

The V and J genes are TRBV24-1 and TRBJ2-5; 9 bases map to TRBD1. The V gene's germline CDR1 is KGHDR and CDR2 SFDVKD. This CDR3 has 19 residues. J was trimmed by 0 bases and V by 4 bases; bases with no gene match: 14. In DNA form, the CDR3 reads TGTGCCACCAGTGACCAATTGGGGCGGAGGACAGGGGACCAAGAGACCCAGTACTTC. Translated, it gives CATSDQLGRRTGDQETQYF.

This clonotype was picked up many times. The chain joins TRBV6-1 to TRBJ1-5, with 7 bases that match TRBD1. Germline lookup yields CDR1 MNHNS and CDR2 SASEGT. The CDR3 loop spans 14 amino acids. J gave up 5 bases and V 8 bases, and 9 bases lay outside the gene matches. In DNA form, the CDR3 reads TGTGCCAGCCACCCAGGGGGGGGCCATCAGCCCCAGCATTTT. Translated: CASHPGGGHQPQHF.

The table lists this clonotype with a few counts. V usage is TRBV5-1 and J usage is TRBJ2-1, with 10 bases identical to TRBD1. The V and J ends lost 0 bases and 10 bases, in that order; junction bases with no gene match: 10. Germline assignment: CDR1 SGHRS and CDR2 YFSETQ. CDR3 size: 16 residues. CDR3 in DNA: TGCGCCAGCAGCTTGGTTCAGGGACAGGGGTCAGGGGAGCAGTTCTTC. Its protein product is CASSLVQGQGSGEQFF.

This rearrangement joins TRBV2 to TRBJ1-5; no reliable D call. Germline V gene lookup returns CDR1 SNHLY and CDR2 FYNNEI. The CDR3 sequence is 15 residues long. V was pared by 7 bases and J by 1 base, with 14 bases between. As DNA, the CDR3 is TGTGCCAGCAAGTTAACCCTCAGGAGCAATCAGCCCCAGCATTTT. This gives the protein CASKLTLRSNQPQHF.